Detailed here is one T cell receptor beta chain. The data originate from a study of CD8+ T cells in alopecia areata. RNA extraction was followed by reverse transcription into cDNA, which acted as the sequencing template. Generated by immunoSEQ multiplex PCR, the TCRdb table keeps only in-frame clones and is missing some. The sample includes more than 90,000 clones, around three fifths of them seen just once. Regarding treatment: oral pan-JAK inhibitor, 5-10 mg twice daily. The V gene's germline CDR1 is SGDLS and CDR2 YYNGEE. V was pared by 7 bases and J by 4 bases, with 14 bases between. This CDR3 comprises 13 residues.

This rearrangement joins TRBV9 to TRBJ1-2; TRBD1 might be the D (5 bases). This sequence originates from a human donor with alopecia areata. The specimen was CD8+ T cells sorted from blood, collected at week 24, from a patient treated with tofacitinib. The CDR3 loop is CASSGGDGYGYTF. CDR3 sequence (DNA): TGTGCCAGCTCCGGGGGGGACGGCTATGGCTACACCTTC.